One sample yielded the 30 T cell receptor beta chains listed below, sequenced in a study of metastatic and nonmetastatic thyroid tumors. TCRdb re-called the PCR reads via MiXCR. Among 13,000 to 15,000 clones listed, 3.6% were seen once. Treatment of any kind had been given to no patient before thyroid surgery. The sequencing sample was made of tumor tissue. These receptors were collected from a female donor with papillary thyroid cancer or a benign thyroid nodule (not recorded which). Some clones in this sample may be carry-over from other donors' samples.

This clone was observed a few times. V is TRBV6-1 and J is TRBJ1-5, with 7 bases identical to TRBD1. This CDR3 has 15 amino acids. The germline gives CDR1 MNHNS, CDR2 SASEGT. J gave up 9 bases and V 0 bases, and 8 bases lay outside the gene matches. The CDR3 spells CASSEARQGGRPQHF. In DNA form, the CDR3 reads TGTGCCAGCAGTGAAGCTCGGCAGGGGGGCCGGCCCCAGCATTTT.

V and J are TRBV12-3 or TRBV12-4 and TRBJ1-6, with unresolved D. V lost 3 bases and J 7 bases, leaving 7 bases between the germline ends. CDR3 length equals 13 residues. The CDR3 DNA follows: TGTGCCAGCAGTTTCGATGGGAATTCACCCCTCCACTTT. Its protein product is CASSFDGNSPLHF.

This rearrangement joins TRBV28 to TRBJ1-3, with 8 bases matching TRBD1. Germline V gives CDR1 MDHEN, CDR2 SYDVKM. The CDR3 runs 15 residues. The trim removed 6 bases at V and 4 bases at J, leaving 8 bases unmatched. DNA for the CDR3: TGTGCCAGCAGCACACATGGACAGGGCGGAAACACCATATATTTT. As protein: CASSTHGQGGNTIYF.

A remark on this clone: A read error may account for a junction end that differs from germline. The V call is TRBV20-1, the J call TRBJ2-7; a weak D match, TRBD1 (6 bases). The end of the DNA aligns better with TRBJ2-5, so the J call may be wrong. The CDR3 has 15 amino acids. The germline V gene has CDR1 DFQATT and CDR2 SNEGSKA (reference sequence). CDR3 sequence reads: CSARDEGHHQGTQYF. The DNA for the CDR3 is TGCAGTGCTAGAGATGAGGGACACCATCAAGGGACCCAGTACTTC.

This clone appeared many times. CDR3 sequence: CASSGAYGGSDEQFF. The CDR3 region has the DNA TGTGCCAGCAGTGGTGCGTACGGCGGGAGCGATGAGCAGTTCTTC. The chain uses TRBV6-1 and TRBJ2-1; 7 nucleotides line up with TRBD2. CDR3 length equals 15 residues. With V trimmed by 4 bases and J by 8 bases, 11 bases remained unmatched. Germline V gene sequence: CDR1 MNHNS, CDR2 SASEGT.

In regard to this clone: A clone one base away is much larger, so this may be a read error. This chain uses TRBV9 with TRBJ2-4; D is possibly TRBD2 (6 bases). This CDR3 region has 15 residues. Germline loops: CDR1 SGDLS, CDR2 YYNGEE. The CDR3 DNA is TGTGCCATCAGCTTGGGGGGTGGTGCCAAAAACATTCAGTACTTC. This translates into CAISLGGGAKNIQYF.

This clone was seen more than once but under ten times. This chain links TRBV20-1 with TRBJ2-2; maybe TRBD1 (7 bases). Between the trimmed V and J ends, which lost 3 bases and 4 bases, there was a span of 12 bases. Germline CDR1 DFQATT, CDR2 SNEGSKA (reference sequence). The CDR3 runs to 14 residues. The CDR3: CSARPGGPTGELFF. The CDR3, as DNA: TGCAGTGCTAGGCCAGGGGGGCCCACCGGGGAGCTGTTTTTT.

This clone is medium-sized within its sample. The chain joins TRBV28 to TRBJ1-4; D might be TRBD1 (5 bases). V shed 4 bases and J shed 0 bases, with 24 bases lying between them. The CDR3 sequence is 20 residues long. Germline assignment: CDR1 MDHEN and CDR2 SYDVKM. The CDR3 bases are TGTGCCAGCAGTTCCCACGACAGTCAGTCAGCAGAGGCAACTAATGAAAAACTGTTTTTT. Protein product: CASSSHDSQSAEATNEKLFF.

This clone has just a few counts. An end of the junction does not agree with germline; a read error may underlie this. This chain joins TRBV6-2 or TRBV6-3 and TRBJ2-2, with D perhaps assigned TRBD1 or TRBD2 (6 bases each). The CDR3 spans 13 residues. Germline CDR1 and CDR2: MNHEY and SVGEGT. The CDR3: CASSPRGLGELFF. As DNA, the CDR3 is TGTGCCAGCAGCCCACGGGGGCTCGGGGAGCTTTTTTTT.

A few counts support this clone. The chain couples TRBV27 to TRBJ2-3; the D is unclear. The CDR3 runs 14 residues. Germline V gene sequence: CDR1 MNHEY, CDR2 SMNVEV (reference sequence). Trimming pared 2 bases from V and 5 bases from J, leaving 11 bases between. The CDR3 DNA reads as TGTGCCAGCAGTTTAGAACCCGTAGGAGATACGCAGTATTTT. Its protein product is CASSLEPVGDTQYF.

In this sample, this clone turned up a few times. This sequence joins TRBV28 and TRBJ1-4, with TRBD1 matching 8 bases. Losses at the gene ends were 3 bases for V and 2 bases for J; bases not matched to a gene: 2. Germline lookup yields CDR1 MDHEN and CDR2 SYDVKM. This CDR3 has 15 amino acids. CDR3 residues: CASSFTGGTNEKLFF. The CDR3 DNA reads as TGTGCCAGCAGTTTTACAGGGGGGACTAATGAAAAACTGTTTTTT. Variable domain in full (rest from reference TRBV28 and TRBJ1-4): DVKVTQSSRYLVKRTGEKVFLECVQDMDHENMFWYRQDPGLGLRLIYFSYDVKMKEKGDIPEGYSVSREKKERFSLILESASTNQTSMYLCASSFTGGTNEKLFFGSGTQLSVL.

This clone has more than one count but fewer than ten. The chain recombines TRBV24-1 with TRBJ2-2; TRBD2 matches at 8 bases. There are 17 residues in the CDR3. The germline CDR1 and CDR2 sequences are KGHDR and SFDVKD. Trimming took 5 bases from V and 7 from J; bases not matched to a gene: 14. The CDR3 DNA reads as TGTGCCACCAGTGCCGCACCCGCGGGGGGTCCCATCGGGGAGCTGTTTTTT. Amino acids: CATSAAPAGGPIGELFF.

The chain is built from TRBV20-1 and TRBJ1-2; TRBD1 aligns across 8 bases. The CDR3 is made up of 13 amino acids. The V segment lost 6 bases and the J segment 8 bases; nucleotides outside the gene matches: 11. The V gene's germline CDR1 is DFQATT and CDR2 SNEGSKA (reference sequence). CDR3 sequence reads: CSAVPGQAGGYTF. CDR3 DNA: TGCAGTGCGGTACCGGGACAGGCTGGGGGCTACACCTTC.

This clone has just a few counts. The chain combines TRBV10-2 with TRBJ1-1, with D perhaps TRBD1 (5 bases). Germline V gene data show CDR1 as WSHSY and CDR2 as SAAADI. Deletions cut 7 bases from V and 3 bases from J, with 12 bases between. CDR3 length: 13 amino acids. The CDR3 loop is CASIGQGDTEAFF. CDR3 nucleotides: TGCGCCAGCATCGGCCAGGGCGACACTGAAGCTTTCTTT.

This clone came up a few times. The chain carries TRBV14 and TRBJ2-7; weak D call: TRBD2 (5 bases). Trimming left V 0 bases short and J 5 bases short, with 14 bases between. The CDR3 covers 15 residues. Germline V lookup: CDR1 SGHDN, CDR2 FVKESK. The CDR3, as DNA: TGTGCCAGCAGCCAAGATTTAGGCCCCGGGAACGAGCAGTACTTC. Its translation: CASSQDLGPGNEQYF. Full variable domain (outside the CDR3, taken from reference TRBV14 and TRBJ2-7): EAGVTQFPSHSVIEKGQTVTLRCDPISGHDNLYWYRRVMGKEIKFLLHFVKESKQDESGMPNNRFLAERTGGTYSTLKVQPAELEDSGVYFCASSQDLGPGNEQYFGPGTRLTVT.

This clone showed up just a few times. At one boundary the junction diverges from the germline segment, which might be a read error. The V gene is TRBV6-2 or TRBV6-3, the J gene TRBJ2-5; 10 bases match TRBD1. This CDR3 is 13 amino acids long. Germline V CDR1 and CDR2: MNHEY, SVGEGT. This CDR3 is CASSGGQGETQYF. The CDR3 nucleotides are TGCGCCAGCAGTGGGGGACAGGGGGAGACCCAGTACTTC.

The CDR3 sequence is CASRDSREETQYF. Here the CDR3 DNA reads TGCGCCAGCAGGGACAGCCGGGAAGAGACCCAGTACTTC. The rearrangement joins TRBV5-1 to TRBJ2-5, with TRBD1 as a possible D gene (6 bases). The CDR3 consists of 13 residues. The germline gives CDR1 SGHRS, CDR2 YFSETQ. V was trimmed by 5 bases and J by 3 bases, leaving 11 bases between them.

The chain is built from TRBV4-1 and TRBJ2-7; 13 bases align to TRBD2. Germline CDR1 reads MGHRA; CDR2 reads YSYEKL. The CDR3 is 15 residues long. V gave up 4 bases and J gave up 1 base; unmatched junction bases: 1. This chain's CDR3 is CASSRLAGGSYEQYF. CDR3 sequence (DNA): TGCGCCAGCAGCCGACTAGCGGGAGGATCCTACGAGCAGTACTTC.

This clone appeared a few times. V gene TRBV27 combines with J gene TRBJ1-2, with D possibly matching TRBD1 (5 bases). V was cut by 5 bases and J by 2 bases, with 12 bases left in between. CDR3 size: 14 residues. Germline lookup yields CDR1 MNHEY and CDR2 SMNVEV (reference sequence). Here the CDR3 DNA reads TGTGCCAGCAGTAAAAAGGACACCAACTATGGCTACACCTTC. It is translated as CASSKKDTNYGYTF.

There are many counts of this clone. This sequence joins TRBV7-9 and TRBJ1-4; 10 bases fit TRBD1. V gave up 1 base and J gave up 10 bases; unmatched junction bases: 6. Germline CDR1 reads SEHNR; CDR2 reads FQNEAQ (reference sequence). This CDR3 comprises 15 residues. CDR3 residues: CASSLEGQGFGKLFF. For the CDR3, the DNA is TGTGCCAGCAGCTTAGAGGGACAGGGGTTCGGAAAACTGTTTTTT.

The chain is built from TRBV12-3 or TRBV12-4 and TRBJ1-2, with TRBD1 as a possible D gene (5 bases). The CDR3 sequence is 14 residues long. V lost 5 bases to trimming and J lost 2 bases, with 12 bases between them. The CDR3 is CASSPSDTNYGYTF. In DNA, the CDR3 is TGTGCCAGCAGTCCCTCGGACACAAACTATGGCTACACCTTC.

This clone was seen only a few times. The chain links TRBV19 to TRBJ2-5; TRBD2 agrees at 14 bases. V lost 6 bases and J lost 2; bases outside the gene matches: 5. The CDR3 consists of 16 residues. The germline CDR1 and CDR2 sequences are LNHDA and SQIVND (reference sequence). CDR3 nucleotides: TGTGCCAGTAGCCGACTAGCGGGGGGGGGACAAGAGACCCAGTACTTC. Translated, it gives CASSRLAGGGQETQYF.

Only a few counts were recorded for this clone. The chain uses TRBV6-1 and TRBJ2-6, with D perhaps TRBD2 (5 bases). Germline V gene lookup returns CDR1 MNHNS and CDR2 SASEGT. CDR3 length: 12 residues. Trimming cost V 10 bases and J 3 bases, with 7 bases left between them. The CDR3, as DNA: TGTGCCACCGAGGGTGGGGCCAACGTCCTGACTTTC. This translates into CATEGGANVLTF.

There are a few counts of this clone. This chain joins TRBV19 and TRBJ2-7; 9 nucleotides line up with TRBD1. CDR1 and CDR2 (germline): LNHDA, SQIVND (reference sequence). V shed 5 bases and J 3 bases; nucleotides not matched to a gene: 5. This CDR3 contains 14 residues. CDR3 sequence: CASSATTGGYEQYF. Written as DNA, the CDR3 is TGTGCCAGTAGTGCCACGACAGGGGGCTACGAGCAGTACTTC. The entire variable domain, with the rest obtained from reference TRBV19 and TRBJ2-7, is as follows: DGGITQSPKYLFRKEGQNVTLSCEQNLNHDAMYWYRQDPGQGLRLIYYSQIVNDFQKGDIAEGYSVSREKKESFPLTVTSAQKNPTAFYLCASSATTGGYEQYFGPGTRLTVT.

A word on this clone: At one end, the junction sequence differs from germline, possibly due to a read error. This chain uses TRBV10-3 with TRBJ2-2, with unresolved D. The CDR3 sequence is 14 residues long. CDR1 is ENHRY and CDR2 is SYGVKD in the germline V gene. The CDR3 DNA is TGTGCCATCAGTGAGAGGTCGAACACCGTGGAGCTGTTTTTT. Translation: CAISERSNTVELFF.

This clone is deemed medium-sized. The J gene is TRBJ2-5, the V gene TRBV6-1, with a weak D call TRBD1 (7 bases). Germline V gene sequence: CDR1 MNHNS, CDR2 SASEGT. The CDR3 consists of 15 residues. The V gene lost 8 bases and the J gene lost 2 bases, with 18 bases spanning the gap. Here the CDR3 reads CASGRQGGQQETQYF. As DNA, the CDR3 is TGTGCCAGCGGTCGACAGGGAGGCCAACAAGAGACCCAGTACTTC.

By its share, this clone is medium-sized. The J gene is TRBJ2-7, the V gene TRBV19, with D unclear. CDR1 and CDR2 (germline): LNHDA, SQIVND (reference sequence). The CDR3 is 13 residues long. Trimming pared 6 bases from V and 3 bases from J, leaving 12 bases between. CDR3 nucleotide sequence: TGTGCCAGTAGACGAGGATTTGGCTACGAGCAGTACTTC. Amino acids: CASRRGFGYEQYF. Full variable domain (missing parts from reference TRBV19 and TRBJ2-7): DGGITQSPKYLFRKEGQNVTLSCEQNLNHDAMYWYRQDPGQGLRLIYYSQIVNDFQKGDIAEGYSVSREKKESFPLTVTSAQKNPTAFYLCASRRGFGYEQYFGPGTRLTVT.

The chain has TRBV6-2 or TRBV6-3 and TRBJ2-5, with 10 positions matching TRBD2. The CDR3 contains 18 residues. After removal of 3 bases from V and 5 bases from J, the junction contained 15 bases not matched to a gene. CDR1 MNHEY and CDR2 SVGEGT come from the germline V gene. The CDR3 region has the DNA TGTGCCAGCAGTTATTTGGCTAGCGGGAGAAGTGGTACGGAGACCCAGTACTTC. Residues: CASSYLASGRSGTETQYF.

Ten or more counts support this clone. The chain has TRBV3-1 and TRBJ2-3, with D unclear. Germline V lookup: CDR1 LGHDT, CDR2 YNNKEL (reference sequence). Trimming removed 1 base from V and 7 bases from J, with 3 bases in between. CDR3 size: 11 residues. CDR3 DNA sequence: TGTGCCAGCAGCCAAGGTAATACGCAGTATTTT. This encodes CASSQGNTQYF.

By proportion, this clone is medium-sized. The CDR3 region is CSAWVGGNTEAFF. CDR3 bases: TGCAGTGCCTGGGTGGGCGGAAACACTGAAGCTTTCTTT. The chain links TRBV20-1 to TRBJ1-1; D is unresolved. Per germline, CDR1 DFQATT and CDR2 SNEGSKA (reference sequence). V lost 6 bases and J 2 bases, leaving 13 bases between the germline ends. The CDR3 is 13 amino acids.